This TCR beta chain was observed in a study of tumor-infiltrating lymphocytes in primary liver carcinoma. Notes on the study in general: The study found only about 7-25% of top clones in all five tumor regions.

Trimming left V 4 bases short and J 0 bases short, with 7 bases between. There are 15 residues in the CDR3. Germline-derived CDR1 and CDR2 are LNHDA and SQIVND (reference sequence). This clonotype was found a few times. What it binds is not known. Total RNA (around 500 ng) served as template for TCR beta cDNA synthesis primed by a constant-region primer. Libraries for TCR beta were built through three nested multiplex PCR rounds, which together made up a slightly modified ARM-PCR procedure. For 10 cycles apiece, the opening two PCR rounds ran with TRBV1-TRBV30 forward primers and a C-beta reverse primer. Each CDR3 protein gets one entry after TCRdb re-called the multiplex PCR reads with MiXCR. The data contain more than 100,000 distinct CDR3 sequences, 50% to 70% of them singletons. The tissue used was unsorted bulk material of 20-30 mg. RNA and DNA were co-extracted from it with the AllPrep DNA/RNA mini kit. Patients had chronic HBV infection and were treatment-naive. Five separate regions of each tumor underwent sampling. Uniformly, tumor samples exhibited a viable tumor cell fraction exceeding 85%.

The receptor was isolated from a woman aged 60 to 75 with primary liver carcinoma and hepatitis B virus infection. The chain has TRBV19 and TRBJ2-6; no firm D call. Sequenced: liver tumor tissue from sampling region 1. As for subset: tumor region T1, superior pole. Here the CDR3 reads CASSRQSSGANVLTF. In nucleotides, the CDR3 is TGTGCCAGTAGTAGGCAGAGCTCTGGGGCCAACGTCCTGACTTTC. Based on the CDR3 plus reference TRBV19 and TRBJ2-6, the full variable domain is DGGITQSPKYLFRKEGQNVTLSCEQNLNHDAMYWYRQDPGQGLRLIYYSQIVNDFQKGDIAEGYSVSREKKESFPLTVTSAQKNPTAFYLCASSRQSSGANVLTFGAGSRLTVL.